These 22 T cell receptor beta chains share one sample of origin, sequenced in a study of beta chain features in type 1 diabetes. Of the isolated RNA, all was reverse transcribed, and so the sequenced material was expressed TCRB transcripts. Method: immunoSEQ multiplex PCR; TCRdb's copy keeps in-frame clones and lacks some. The repertoire holds about 240,000 clones, roughly 30% seen once, with 4% in the top ten. The sample was central memory CD4+ T cells from blood. The source of these receptors is a man under 40 in good health.

This clone has at least ten counts. V usage is TRBV19 and J usage is TRBJ2-1; 12 positions match TRBD2. CDR3 length: 15 amino acids. V was clipped by 6 bases and J by 6 bases; unmatched bases: 6. The germline gives CDR1 LNHDA, CDR2 SQIVND (reference sequence). The CDR3 is CASSKTSGSFNEQFF. The CDR3 DNA sequence: TGTGCCAGTAGCAAGACTAGCGGGAGCTTCAATGAGCAGTTCTTC.

This clone has more than one count but fewer than ten. The rearrangement uses TRBV25-1 and TRBJ1-4; possible D gene TRBD1, 5 bases. V shed 7 bases and J shed 8 bases, with 11 bases lying between them. In germline, CDR1 is MGHDK, CDR2 SYGVNS. This CDR3 comprises 12 residues. CDR3 in amino acids: CASTRGREKLFF. The CDR3 nucleotides are TGTGCCAGCACAAGGGGAAGAGAAAAACTGTTTTTT.

The rearrangement uses TRBV10-3 and TRBJ2-7; 11 nucleotides align to TRBD1. The germline V gene has CDR1 ENHRY and CDR2 SYGVKD. J lost 6 bases, V lost 5 bases, and 6 bases had no gene match. The CDR3 loop spans 14 amino acids. The CDR3 loop reads CAISTGTGGSEQYF. In nucleotides, the CDR3 is TGTGCCATCAGTACCGGGACAGGGGGGTCCGAGCAGTACTTC.

The CDR3 spells CASSQDRAYEQYF. For the CDR3, the DNA is TGTGCCAGCAGCCAAGACAGGGCCTACGAGCAGTACTTC. The chain joins TRBV11-2 to TRBJ2-7; 7 bases fit TRBD1. Per the germline V gene, CDR1 is SGHAT and CDR2 is FQNNGV. The CDR3 spans 13 residues. The V segment lost 5 bases and the J segment 2 bases; nucleotides outside the gene matches: 3.

This chain uses TRBV19 with TRBJ2-5, with D maybe TRBD2 (5 bases). V was clipped by 3 bases and J by 9 bases, with 20 bases between them. This CDR3 spans 15 amino acids. In germline, CDR1 is LNHDA, CDR2 SQIVND (reference sequence). The CDR3 sequence: CASSIGAADPAAQYF. The DNA of the CDR3 is TGTGCCAGTAGTATTGGAGCAGCGGATCCGGCGGCCCAGTACTTC.

A few counts support this clone. This rearrangement joins TRBV29-1 to TRBJ1-2; the match to TRBD1 covers 9 bases. The V gene's germline CDR1 is SQVTM and CDR2 ANQGSEA. J gave up 8 bases and V 3 bases, and 10 bases lay outside the gene matches. This CDR3 is 14 amino acids long. The CDR3 region has the DNA TGCAGCGTTGACGCCGACTGGACAGGGGACGGCTACACCTTC. Amino acids: CSVDADWTGDGYTF. The whole variable domain, remainder taken from reference TRBV29-1 and TRBJ1-2, is SAVISQKPSRDICQRGTSLTIQCQVDSQVTMMFWYRQQPGQSLTLIATANQGSEATYESGFVIDKFPISRPNLTFSTLTVSNMSPEDSSIYLCSVDADWTGDGYTFGSGTRLTVV.

This clone was seen only a few times. V usage is TRBV29-1 and J usage is TRBJ2-5, with D maybe TRBD2 (6 bases). With the DNA end fitting TRBJ2-7 better, the J assignment may be wrong. The CDR3 is made up of 12 amino acids. Per germline, CDR1 SQVTM and CDR2 ANQGSEA. The CDR3 sequence is CSVRSGEYEQYF. Written as DNA, the CDR3 is TGCAGCGTTCGGTCGGGAGAGTACGAGCAGTACTTC.

This clone was seen a handful of times. This rearrangement joins TRBV18 to TRBJ1-5; unclear D gene. The germline V and J ends were trimmed by 3 bases and 2 bases, with 11 bases remaining between them. There are 15 residues in the CDR3. Looked up from germline, CDR1 is KGHSH and CDR2 is LQKENI. CDR3 coding DNA: TGTGCCAGCTCACCGCCGGGTGCGGGCAATCAGCCCCAGCATTTT. This gives the protein CASSPPGAGNQPQHF.

This clone was seen many times. The V gene is TRBV7-2, the J gene TRBJ2-1; TRBD2 matches 8 bases. V shed 2 bases, J shed 4 bases, and the junction held 4 bases outside the gene matches. Germline CDR1 SGHTA, CDR2 FQGNSA. CDR3 length: 15 residues. This chain's CDR3 is CASSLTAGVYNEQFF. The CDR3 DNA reads as TGTGCCAGCAGCTTAACAGCGGGGGTTTACAATGAGCAGTTCTTC.

The rearrangement uses TRBV5-1 and TRBJ1-1; D is unclear. CDR1 SGHRS and CDR2 YFSETQ come from the germline V gene. This CDR3 comprises 13 residues. Trimming left V 4 bases short and J 0 bases short, with 7 bases between. In nucleotides, the CDR3 is TGCGCCAGCAGCACCAACATGAACACTGAAGCTTTCTTT. It translates to CASSTNMNTEAFF.

This chain uses TRBV29-1 with TRBJ2-7, with D tentatively TRBD1 or TRBD2 (5 bases each). Germline CDR1 and CDR2: SQVTM and ANQGSEA. This CDR3 comprises 10 residues. Between the trimmed V and J ends, which lost 4 bases and 10 bases, there was a span of 11 bases. The chain's CDR3 is CSVVVGEQYF. The CDR3 DNA follows: TGCAGCGTTGTTGTGGGGGAACAGTACTTC.

The V and J genes are TRBV30 and TRBJ2-1; D is possibly TRBD1 (6 bases). The germline V gene has CDR1 GTSNPN and CDR2 SVGIG (reference sequence). The CDR3 has 15 amino acids. Trimming pared 5 bases from V and 4 bases from J, leaving 18 bases between. In DNA form, the CDR3 reads TGTGCCTGGGGTAGACAGAGAGGGGGATACAATGAGCAGTTCTTC. Amino acids: CAWGRQRGGYNEQFF.

The chain links TRBV10-3 to TRBJ2-5; TRBD1 matches at 8 bases. The J call may be incorrect, as the DNA end agrees better with TRBJ2-7. Germline CDR1 and CDR2: ENHRY and SYGVKD. This CDR3 contains 12 residues. For the CDR3, the DNA is TGTGCCATTTCAGGGGGCCCCTACGAGCAGTACTTC. Residues: CAISGGPYEQYF.

The chain has TRBV6-1 and TRBJ2-3; D is unresolved. Per the germline V gene, CDR1 is MNHNS and CDR2 is SASEGT. The CDR3 spans 13 residues. The V end was cut by 3 bases, the J end by 2 bases, with 6 bases between. DNA of the CDR3: TGTGCCAGCAGTGATCTATTCACAGATACGCAGTATTTT. Translated: CASSDLFTDTQYF.

This clone was detected only a few times. The chain uses TRBV6-6 and TRBJ2-7; D ambiguous. The CDR3 is 14 amino acids. The ends were cut back, 6 bases at V and 3 bases at J, with 15 bases in the middle. CDR1 MNHNY and CDR2 SVGAGI come from the germline V gene (reference sequence). The DNA of the CDR3 is TGTGCCAGCAGGGTGGAACACCGGATCTACGAGCAGTACTTC. As protein: CASRVEHRIYEQYF.

As regards this clone: Other DNA sequences in the sample encode the same CDR3. V usage is TRBV18 and J usage is TRBJ2-1; 7 bases line up with TRBD2. The CDR3 has 15 residues. Germline V CDR1 and CDR2: KGHSH, LQKENI. Trimming at V came to 1 base and at J to 5 bases, leaving 5 bases not matched to a gene. CDR3 sequence reads: CASSPQVGTNNEQFF. In DNA form, the CDR3 reads TGTGCCAGCTCACCACAAGTAGGGACTAACAATGAGCAGTTCTTC.

The chain couples TRBV29-1 to TRBJ2-1, with 11 bases lining up with TRBD2. This CDR3 contains 14 residues. Germline values: CDR1 SQVTM, CDR2 ANQGSEA. V lost 5 bases and J lost 4; bases outside the gene matches: 4. The CDR3 loop is CSVSGTSGYNEQFF. As DNA, the CDR3 is TGCAGCGTTTCCGGGACTAGCGGATACAATGAGCAGTTCTTC.

This clone was seen a few times. The gene calls are TRBV9 and TRBJ2-7; D remains unclear. Germline V gene data show CDR1 as SGDLS and CDR2 as YYNGEE. The V gene lost 4 bases and the J gene lost 6 bases, with 14 bases spanning the gap. The CDR3 is 13 residues long. The CDR3 DNA reads as TGTGCCAGCAGCCCCGCCAGGCTCGGCGAGCAGTACTTC. Translating gives CASSPARLGEQYF.

This clone was detected only a few times. The chain has TRBV18 and TRBJ2-6, with unresolved D. The germline gives CDR1 KGHSH, CDR2 LQKENI. Trimming stripped 3 bases from V and 1 base from J, with 7 bases between. The CDR3 loop spans 15 amino acids. The CDR3 DNA reads as TGTGCCAGCTCACCCGACAATTCTGGGGCCAACGTCCTGACTTTC. It encodes CASSPDNSGANVLTF.

This clone was seen at least ten times. V gene TRBV7-2 combines with J gene TRBJ2-6; unclear D gene. The CDR3 runs 16 residues. In germline, CDR1 is SGHTA, CDR2 FQGNSA. Trimming pared 5 bases from V and 2 bases from J, leaving 13 bases between. For the CDR3, the DNA is TGTGCCAGCAGCCTCCTGATAATGACTGGGGCCAACGTCCTGACTTTC. Amino acids: CASSLLIMTGANVLTF.

A word on this clone: The same CDR3 also results from other DNA sequences found in this sample. The chain joins TRBV14 to TRBJ2-3; tentative D call: TRBD2 (6 bases). V was clipped by 4 bases and J by 1 base, with 9 bases between them. The CDR3 spans 14 residues. Germline CDR1 and CDR2: SGHDN and FVKESK. The CDR3: CASSLGGGTDTQYF. CDR3 DNA sequence: TGTGCCAGCAGCCTTGGAGGGGGCACAGATACGCAGTATTTT.

The chain combines TRBV28 with TRBJ2-4, with TRBD1 matching 7 bases. V lost 4 bases to trimming and J lost 8 bases; unmatched junction nucleotides: 5. The CDR3 totals 13 residues. Germline V gives CDR1 MDHEN, CDR2 SYDVKM. The CDR3 sequence is CASSSPQGDIQYF. The CDR3 DNA is TGTGCCAGCAGTTCACCTCAGGGGGACATTCAGTACTTC.